The clone carrying this T cell receptor (beta chain) is medium-sized in the sample. The data were taken from a study of early T cells in non-severe SARS-CoV-2 infection. From the 5' RACE reads, TCRdb called clonotypes with MiXCR, one entry per CDR3 protein. The sample holds around 77,000 distinct CDR3 sequences, more than 4% seen once. Germline V gene sequence: CDR1 SNHLY, CDR2 FYNNEI. V lost 6 bases, J lost 6 bases, and 8 bases stayed unmatched. The CDR3 length is 14 residues. The chain recombines TRBV2 with TRBJ2-1; TRBD1 agrees at 7 bases. The clonotype was recovered from an adult who was a healthcare worker with PCR-confirmed SARS-CoV-2 infection or an uninfected control (not recorded which). The starting material was whole blood, obtained at baseline. CDR3 DNA: TGTGCCAGCAGCCGGGACAGTTCAAGCAATGAGCAGTTCTTC. Translation: CASSRDSSSNEQFF.